This is a list of T cell receptor beta chains from one sample in a study of Ad26.COV2.S vaccination and SARS-CoV-2 variants. Measured with immunoSEQ multiplex PCR; TCRdb has only the in-frame clones, and not every one. The sample includes some 250,000 clones, approximately 88% of them seen just once. Sequenced here: peripheral blood, sampled in a trial of Ad26.COV2.S vaccine versus placebo. The receptor set was obtained from a person between 18 and 65 years old who received the Ad26.COV2.S COVID-19 vaccine or a placebo. Each CDR3 is given with its conserved first and last residue. Each record gives: J gene, clone size, V gene, D gene, CDR3 protein, CDR3 DNA. A D gene is named only where the DNA matches it firmly. Clone sizes are given selectively: once, few, many, or a class where the clone is expanded.

TRBJ2-3 | - | TRBV9 | TRBD2 | CASSPGLAGGQTDTQYF | TGTGCCAGCAGCCCGGGACTAGCGGGAGGGCAGACAGATACGCAGTATTTT
TRBJ1-1 | - | TRBV3-1/TRBV3-2 | TRBD1 | CASIRGPEAFF | TGTGCCAGCATCAGGGGGCCTGAAGCTTTCTTT
TRBJ2-2 | once | TRBV2 | TRBD1 | CASTPGTDYTGELFF | TGTGCCAGCACCCCTGGGACAGATTACACCGGGGAGCTGTTTTTT
TRBJ1-5 | - | TRBV6-6 | - | CASSSSPGSNQPQHF | TGTGCCAGCAGTTCCTCGCCGGGTAGCAATCAGCCCCAGCATTTT
TRBJ1-5 | - | TRBV28 | - | CASRVWELDSNQPQHF | TGTGCCAGCAGAGTCTGGGAGCTCGATAGCAATCAGCCCCAGCATTTT
TRBJ2-3 | - | TRBV7-3 | - | CASSSIGAADTQYF | TGTGCCAGCAGCTCTATAGGGGCGGCAGATACGCAGTATTTT
TRBJ2-5 | - | TRBV5-6 | - | CASSLDPGRSPQETQYF | TGTGCCAGCAGCTTGGACCCAGGGAGGTCCCCTCAAGAGACCCAGTACTTC
TRBJ2-3 | - | TRBV28 | TRBD1 | CASRQGADTQYF | TGTGCCAGCAGGCAGGGGGCAGATACGCAGTATTTT
TRBJ2-1 | - | TRBV4-3 | - | CASSPTRPNEQFF | TGCGCCAGCAGCCCGACTAGACCCAATGAGCAGTTCTTC
TRBJ1-2 | - | TRBV5-6 | - | CASSLARQDFYGYTF | TGTGCCAGCAGCTTGGCACGGCAGGACTTCTATGGCTACACCTTC
TRBJ2-3 | - | TRBV7-6 | TRBD1 | CASSLGQGSTDTQYF | TGTGCCAGCAGCTTGGGACAGGGGAGCACAGATACGCAGTATTTT
TRBJ2-5 | - | TRBV19 | - | CASSIGRGRNSKETQYF | TGTGCCAGTAGTATAGGGCGGGGGCGAAACTCCAAAGAGACCCAGTACTTC
TRBJ1-3 | - | TRBV11-2 | TRBD1 | CASSSLTGLGTNSGNTIYF | TGTGCCAGCAGCTCCTTGACAGGGCTCGGGACAAACTCTGGAAACACCATATATTTT
TRBJ1-1 | once | TRBV6-6 | TRBD1 | CASSRGPGGENTEAFF | TGTGCCAGCAGTAGAGGGCCAGGGGGGGAGAACACTGAAGCTTTCTTT
TRBJ2-5 | - | TRBV18 | - | CASSPPSGQETQYF | TGTGCCAGCTCACCTCCCAGCGGTCAAGAGACCCAGTACTTC
TRBJ1-5 | - | TRBV30 | - | CAWSRIGSNQPQHF | TGTGCCTGGAGTAGGATAGGAAGCAATCAGCCCCAGCATTTT
TRBJ2-7 | - | TRBV28 | - | CASSRPPASRRSYEQYF | TGTGCCAGCAGCCGACCCCCTGCTAGCCGACGATCCTACGAGCAGTACTTC
TRBJ2-5 | once | TRBV7-3 | TRBD2 | CASSLTAGTSGIGETQYF | TGTGCCAGCAGCTTAACAGCAGGGACTAGCGGGATTGGCGAGACCCAGTACTTC
TRBJ1-4 | - | TRBV25-1 | - | CASSDSRDGVFEKLFF | TGTGCCAGCAGTGATTCCCGGGATGGGGTTTTCGAAAAACTGTTTTTT
TRBJ2-6 | - | TRBV27 | TRBD1 | CASSLGTGRSGANVLTF | TGTGCCAGCAGTCTGGGGACAGGTCGCTCTGGGGCCAACGTCCTGACTTTC
TRBJ1-4 | - | TRBV30 | TRBD1 | CAWSPPRGQGGNEKLFF | TGTGCCTGGAGTCCGCCCCGGGGACAGGGCGGGAATGAAAAACTGTTTTTT
TRBJ2-1 | - | TRBV5-1 | TRBD2 | CASSTGLATYNEQFF | TGCGCCAGCAGCACCGGACTAGCTACCTACAATGAGCAGTTCTTC
TRBJ2-1 | once | TRBV19 | - | CASRTGTGTYEQFF | TGTGCCAGTAGAACCGGGACGGGCACCTATGAGCAGTTCTTC
TRBJ2-7 | once | TRBV18 | TRBD1 | CASSPRDRGSNEQYF | TGTGCCAGCTCACCGAGGGACAGGGGGTCAAACGAGCAGTACTTC
TRBJ2-1 | - | TRBV4-2 | TRBD2 | CASSPRFERGFNWFF | TGTGCCAGCAGCCCCCGATTTGAGCGGGGGTTCAATTGGTTCTTC
TRBJ1-3 | - | TRBV7-2 | - | CASSLQGDSGNTIYF | TGTGCCAGCAGCCTACAGGGAGACTCTGGAAACACCATATATTTT
TRBJ2-7 | - | TRBV4-2 | TRBD1 | CASSQDVGSSANRGSYEQYF | TGTGCCAGCAGCCAAGATGTGGGCTCTTCCGCGAACAGGGGATCCTACGAGCAGTACTTC
TRBJ1-5 | - | TRBV24-1 | - | CATSATGGNQPQHF | TGTGCCACCAGTGCGACAGGAGGAAATCAGCCCCAGCATTTT
TRBJ2-7 | - | TRBV3-1/TRBV3-2 | - | CASSQTSVYEQYF | TGTGCCAGCAGCCAGACTAGTGTCTACGAGCAGTACTTC
TRBJ1-6 | - | TRBV7-2 | - | CASSLEGRGSPLHF | TGTGCCAGCAGCTTAGAGGGGAGGGGTTCACCCCTCCACTTT
TRBJ2-7 | - | TRBV11-2 | - | CASKLGRGGFLEQYF | TGTGCCAGCAAATTGGGGCGGGGCGGATTCTTGGAGCAGTACTTC
TRBJ2-7 | - | TRBV19 | - | CASSIQSTYEQYF | TGTGCCAGTAGTATACAATCCACCTACGAGCAGTACTTC
TRBJ1-2 | - | TRBV4-3 | - | CASSQEERLGGAYGYTF | TGCGCCAGCAGCCAAGAAGAACGGTTAGGAGGGGCCTATGGCTACACCTTC
TRBJ2-7 | - | TRBV7-3 | - | CASSLAGSYEQYF | TGTGCCAGCAGCTTAGCAGGGTCCTACGAGCAGTACTTC
TRBJ2-3 | - | TRBV6-2/TRBV6-3 | TRBD2 | CASSYGWLAGGSDTQYF | TGTGCCAGCAGTTACGGATGGCTAGCGGGGGGTTCGGATACGCAGTATTTT
TRBJ1-6 | - | TRBV4-3 | - | CASSQEPHASSSYNSPLHF | TGCGCCAGCAGCCAAGAGCCGCACGCCTCAAGCTCCTATAATTCACCCCTCCACTTT
TRBJ1-2 | - | TRBV28 | - | CASSSYGGNGYTF | TGTGCCAGCAGTTCTTACGGAGGGAATGGCTACACCTTC
TRBJ2-5 | - | TRBV10-1 | TRBD1 | CASSETGTEETQYF | TGCGCCAGCAGTGAAACCGGGACAGAAGAGACCCAGTACTTC
TRBJ2-5 | - | TRBV5-1 | TRBD1 | CASSLEIDRGKETQYF | TGCGCCAGCAGCTTAGAAATAGACAGGGGTAAGGAGACCCAGTACTTC
TRBJ2-1 | - | TRBV7-9 | - | CASSLDSSSYNEQFF | TGTGCCAGCAGCTTAGACAGTAGCTCCTACAATGAGCAGTTCTTC
TRBJ2-1 | - | TRBV10-1 | - | CASSRDFSSGEQFF | TGCGCCAGCAGTCGGGACTTCAGCAGCGGTGAGCAGTTCTTC
TRBJ2-1 | - | TRBV5-1 | - | CASSLEEEQFF | TGCGCCAGCAGCTTGGAAGAGGAGCAGTTCTTC